This T cell receptor beta chain is drawn from a study of blood T cell repertoires in COVID-19. About the study: Acute and convalescent COVID-19 samples came from the United States, Italy and Spain. Sample material is recorded as cDNA or gDNA derived from T cells, B-cell-depleted T cells, or PBMCs.

Per the study methods: Amplifying reference gene primers gave estimates of nucleated cell counts. Sequenced by immunoSEQ multiplex PCR; TCRdb stores in-frame clones only, minus some. The DNA gave D and trimming, while V, J and clone size come from that table. Here the sample spans roughly 220,000 clones, approximately 84% being singletons. The clonotype comes from a woman aged 25 to 39 who had recovered from COVID-19. The sequenced sample was peripheral blood.

CDR3 DNA: TGTGCCAGTAGTATCACAGCGGGAGGCAACGAGCAGTACTTC. Residues: CASSITAGGNEQYF. The chain links TRBV19 to TRBJ2-7, with TRBD2 matching over 9 bases. The CDR3 is made up of 14 amino acids. The V gene's germline CDR1 is LNHDA and CDR2 SQIVND (reference sequence). After removal of 3 bases from V and 5 bases from J, the junction contained 5 bases not matched to a gene. Complete variable domain (other parts from reference TRBV19 and TRBJ2-7): DGGITQSPKYLFRKEGQNVTLSCEQNLNHDAMYWYRQDPGQGLRLIYYSQIVNDFQKGDIAEGYSVSREKKESFPLTVTSAQKNPTAFYLCASSITAGGNEQYFGPGTRLTVT.